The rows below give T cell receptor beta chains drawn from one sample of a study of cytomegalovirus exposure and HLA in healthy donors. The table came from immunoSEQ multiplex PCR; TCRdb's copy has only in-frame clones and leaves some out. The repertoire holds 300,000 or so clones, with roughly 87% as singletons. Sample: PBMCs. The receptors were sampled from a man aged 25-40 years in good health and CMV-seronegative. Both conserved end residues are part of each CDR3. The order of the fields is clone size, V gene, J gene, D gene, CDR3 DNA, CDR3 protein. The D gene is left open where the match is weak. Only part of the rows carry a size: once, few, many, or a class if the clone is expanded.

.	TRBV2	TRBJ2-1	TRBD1	TGTGCCAGCAGCGACGGACAGGGGTGGAATGAGCAGTTCTTC	CASSDGQGWNEQFF
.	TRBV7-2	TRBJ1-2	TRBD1	TGTGCCAGCAGCCCGGACAGGAACTACGAGCGTTATGGCTACACCTTC	CASSPDRNYERYGYTF
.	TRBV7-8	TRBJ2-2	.	TGTGCCAGCAGATTGGGACAGAACACCGGGGAGCTGTTTTTT	CASRLGQNTGELFF
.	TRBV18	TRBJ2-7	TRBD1	TGTGCCAGCTCACCGGGACAGGGAGATACCTACGAGCAGTACTTC	CASSPGQGDTYEQYF
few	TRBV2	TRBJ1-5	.	TGTGCCAGCAGTGTTATTGGCAATCAGCCCCAGCATTTT	CASSVIGNQPQHF
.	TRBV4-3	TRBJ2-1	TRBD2	TGCGCCAGCAGCCGGGGGACTAGCGGTTACAATGAGCAGTTCTTC	CASSRGTSGYNEQFF
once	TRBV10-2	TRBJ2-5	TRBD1	TGCGCCAGCAGTGAGTTGCAGGGGGCGGCAGAGACCCAGTACTTC	CASSELQGAAETQYF
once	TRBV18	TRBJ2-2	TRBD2	TGTGCCAGCTCCCCGCTGCGGACTAGCGGTAACACCGGGGAGCTGTTTTTT	CASSPLRTSGNTGELFF
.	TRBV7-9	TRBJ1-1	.	TGTGCCAGCAGCTCCTACAGTAAGCCTATCTTT	CASSSYSKPIF
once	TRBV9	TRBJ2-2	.	TGTGCCAGCAGCTACGGGACCGGGGAGCTGTTTTTT	CASSYGTGELFF
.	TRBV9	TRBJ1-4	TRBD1	TGTGCCAGCAGCGTAGGGGGACAGCCTAATGAAAAACTGTTTTTT	CASSVGGQPNEKLFF
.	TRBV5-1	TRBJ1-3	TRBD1	TGCGCCAGCAGCCAATACGGGACAGGGGCGACTGGAAACACCATATATTTT	CASSQYGTGATGNTIYF
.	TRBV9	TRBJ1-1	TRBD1	TGTGCCAGCAGCCCTAGACAGGGGACAACGAAGACTGAAGCTTTCTTT	CASSPRQGTTKTEAFF
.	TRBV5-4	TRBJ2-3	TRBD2	TGTGCCAGCAGCCCCCCCGGACTAGCGGGGGGGATAGATACGCAGTATTTT	CASSPPGLAGGIDTQYF
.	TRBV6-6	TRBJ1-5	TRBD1	TGTGCCAGCAGTCCGGGACAGATTAGCAATCAGCCCCAGCATTTT	CASSPGQISNQPQHF
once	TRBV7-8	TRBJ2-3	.	TGTGCCTCCGGGGGAGATACGCAGTATTTT	CASGGDTQYF
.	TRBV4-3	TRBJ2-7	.	TGCGCCAGCAGCCAAGCAGACAGGAGCTCCTACGAGCAGTACTTC	CASSQADRSSYEQYF
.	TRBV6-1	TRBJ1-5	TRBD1	TGTGCCAGCAGTCTCGGACAGGGAATTTCCCAGCCCCAGCATTTT	CASSLGQGISQPQHF
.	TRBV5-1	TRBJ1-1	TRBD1	TGCGCCAGCAGCTTGGGAACAGGGGTTTACACTGAAGCTTTCTTT	CASSLGTGVYTEAFF
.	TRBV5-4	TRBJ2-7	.	TGTGCCAGCAGACCAAGGGGAGGGGGCGAGCAGTACTTC	CASRPRGGGEQYF
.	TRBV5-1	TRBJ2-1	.	TGCGCCAGCAGCCCCGGGGGTAGCTCCTACAATGAGCAGTTCTTC	CASSPGGSSYNEQFF
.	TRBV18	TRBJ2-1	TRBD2	TGTGCCAGCTCACCGAATAGCGGGGGGGCATACAATGAGCAGTTCTTC	CASSPNSGGAYNEQFF
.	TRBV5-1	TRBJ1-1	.	TGCGCCAGCAGCTTGAGCGGGGCTGAAGCTTTCTTT	CASSLSGAEAFF
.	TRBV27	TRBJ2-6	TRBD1	TGTGCCAGCAGTCAGTGGACAGGGGGCTTGACTGGGGCCAACGTCCTGACTTTC	CASSQWTGGLTGANVLTF
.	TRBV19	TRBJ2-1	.	TGTGCCAGTAGTATACCGACCTTAGACATCTACAATGAGCAGTTCTTC	CASSIPTLDIYNEQFF
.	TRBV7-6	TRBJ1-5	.	TGTGCCAGCAGCGTACTCACCCTGAATCAGCCCCAGCATTTT	CASSVLTLNQPQHF
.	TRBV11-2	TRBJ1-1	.	TGTGCCAGCAGCTTAGCGGGGAACTCTGAAGCTTTCTTT	CASSLAGNSEAFF
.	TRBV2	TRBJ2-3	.	TGTGCCAGCAGTGAAGCGCTTCGGGGCACAGATACGCAGTATTTT	CASSEALRGTDTQYF
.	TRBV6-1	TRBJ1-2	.	TGTGCCAGCACTCCCCGCGGCAGACTTAACTATGGCTACACCTTC	CASTPRGRLNYGYTF
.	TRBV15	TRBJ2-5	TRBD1	TGTGCCACCAGCAGGGGAGGACAGGGAAGTATGGAGACCCAGTACTTC	CATSRGGQGSMETQYF
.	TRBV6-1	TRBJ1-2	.	TGTGCCAGCAGTTCATCACTCGGGGGAAGCTATGGCTACACCTTC	CASSSSLGGSYGYTF